Given below is one T cell receptor (beta chain) in context. These data originate in a study of T cell responses to AZD1222 COVID-19 vaccine. Libraries were prepared by immunoSEQ multiplex PCR; TCRdb keeps only in-frame clonotypes and omits some of them. Altogether under 150,000 clones are present, roughly 90% being singletons, with the ten largest covering approximately 1.8%. Here the sequenced sample was peripheral blood, taken 28 days after the second AZD1222 dose. This clonotype originated in an adult who received the AZD1222 COVID-19 vaccine.

The DNA of the CDR3 is TGTGCCAGCAGCAATAATGGACAGGGGTTGAACACTGAAGCTTTCTTT. Translated: CASSNNGQGLNTEAFF. The rearrangement joins TRBV11-1 to TRBJ1-1, with 9 bases identical to TRBD1. The J segment lost 0 bases and the V segment lost 5 bases, leaving 7 bases of the junction unmatched. The germline V gene has CDR1 SGHAT and CDR2 FQDESV (reference sequence). This CDR3 is built from 16 residues.